This TCR beta chain is drawn from a study of blood T cell repertoires in COVID-19 (dated by TCRdb to 2020 to 2022). Concerning the study at large: Samples covering the acute and convalescent phases of COVID-19 were provided by collaborators in the United States, Italy and Spain. The material from the prospective study consisted of cDNA or gDNA derived from T cells, B-cell-depleted T cells, or PBMCs. Subjects who had been exposed to COVID-19, were actively infected with it, or had recovered from it provided the deeply sampled blood TCRbeta repertoires that made up the dataset. The repertoires were made available in a free public database intended to serve as a resource for research on the immune response to SARS-CoV-2. The samples were drawn from the first 160 participants of the ongoing ImmuneRACE study and from 950 to 1,500 subjects provided by 6 global collaborators. Nearly every sample came with metadata listing a de-identified subject ID, COVID-19 status, age in years and sex. Where available, HLA class I and class II types were obtained from metadata supplied by the sample provider rather than from assay-based typing. General findings and caveats noted by the study authors: How much clinical and demographic metadata was included differed by source and by participant, and the metadata was provided uncurated.

TCRbeta CDR3 regions were amplified from genomic DNA by means of the immunoSEQ Assay, a bias-controlled multiplex PCR. Concerning the study's data processing: Nucleated cell counts per sample were estimated from amplification of reference gene primers within the assay. Sequence reads were collapsed and filtered to measure the absolute abundance of every unique TCRbeta CDR3 rearrangement. For each sample, productive Simpson clonality was calculated by taking the square root of Simpson's diversity index across productive rearrangements. Drawn from immuneACCESS, this table holds only the in-frame rearrangements with V and J called that TCRdb kept. Clones are partly lost; checked studies trace under half to an unresolved V gene and leave the rest unexplained. The D gene and trimming were derived from the DNA, and the V and J assignments and clone size from that table. The sample contains 250,000 to 350,000 clones, approximately 91% of them found a single time. 0.94% of the sample is held by the ten biggest clonotypes.

A second Seattle source provided samples from volunteer blood donors who had recovered from COVID-19. Collaborating institutions collected whole blood in K2EDTA tubes following their own protocols. For TCRbeta analysis, collaborator samples were shipped as frozen whole blood, as isolated PBMCs, or as DNA extracted from either sample type. The CDR3, cysteine through phenylalanine, is 15 amino acids long. The CDR3 DNA has 45 bases and is translated from base 1. For this chain, trimming is 5 bases at the V end and 3 bases at the J end, and the number of junction bases without a gene match is 8. The germline V gene gives CDR1 as MNHEY and CDR2 as SVGAGI. On this clone: This receptor's antigen is unknown. No much larger clonotype is one base removed from it; base qualities were not supplied.

In this chain, TRBV6-5 is recombined with TRBJ1-1, and TRBD1 aligns with 8 junction nucleotides. Source material: peripheral blood. The receptor's source is a woman aged 40 to 50 who had recovered from COVID-19. The CDR3 region has the sequence CASSRSTGVDTEAFF. The nucleotides are TGTGCCAGCAGTAGATCGACAGGGGTGGACACTGAAGCTTTCTTT.